Shown below are 14 T cell receptor beta chains from a single sample sequenced in a study of T cells in Graves' hyperthyroidism and ophthalmopathy. Researchers took RNA transcripts and amplified the TCR beta CDR3 regions from them. The primer set for the first-round RT-PCR of the TCR CDR3 was HTBI. Using its own MiXCR run on the multiplex PCR reads, TCRdb lists one record per CDR3 protein. The data show 480,000 or so distinct CDR3 sequences, with 35% to 50% seen just once and about 45% held by the top ten. The sequencing input was peripheral blood or thyroid tissue (not recorded which). These receptors originate from an adult woman with Graves' disease, either hyperthyroidism or ophthalmopathy (not recorded which).

In DNA form, the CDR3 reads TGTGCCAGCAGCCGTGACGTAGGGGCGGACTATGGCTACACCTTC. This codes for CASSRDVGADYGYTF. The J gene is TRBJ1-2, the V gene TRBV11-1; a possible D gene is TRBD1 (5 bases). V lost 5 bases, J lost 3 bases, and 16 bases lay in between. Germline CDR1 SGHAT, CDR2 FQDESV (reference sequence). This CDR3 has 15 residues. The full variable domain, completed using reference TRBV11-1 and TRBJ1-2, is EAEVAQSPRYKITEKSQAVAFWCDPISGHATLYWYRQILGQGPELLVQFQDESVVDDSQLPKDRFSAERLKGVDSTLKIQPAELGDSAMYLCASSRDVGADYGYTFGSGTRLTVV.

This clonotype was detected ten times or more. V and J are TRBV12-3 or TRBV12-4 and TRBJ1-2; D gene uncertain. The CDR3 loop spans 14 amino acids. Trimming stripped 8 bases from V and 7 bases from J, with 20 bases between. The CDR3 region is CASSLSGSSVGYTF. CDR3 bases: TGTGCCAGCTCCCTTTCCGGCTCGTCCGTTGGCTACACCTTC.

In its sample, this clonotype was seen a few times. This chain uses TRBV24-1 with TRBJ2-3, with 9 bases lining up with TRBD1. CDR1 is KGHDR, CDR2 SFDVKD, per germline. The length of the CDR3 is 14 residues. V was pared by 4 bases and J by 5 bases, with 3 bases of the junction left unmatched. The CDR3 loop reads CATSDRQGGDTQYF. CDR3 sequence (DNA): TGTGCCACCAGTGACCGACAGGGGGGAGATACGCAGTATTTT.

In regard to this clonotype: The germline gene is not matched at one end of the junction; a read error may be the cause. The rearrangement links TRBV5-4 to TRBJ2-7; 8 bases align to TRBD2. The CDR3 sequence is 13 residues long. From germline, CDR1 is SGHNT and CDR2 YYREEE (reference sequence). The CDR3 loop is CASSFRAGGERYF. The CDR3 region has the DNA TGTGCCAGCAGCTTCCGGGCGGGGGGCGAGCGGTACTTC.

In its sample, this clonotype was seen many times. V is TRBV29-1 and J is TRBJ1-2, with TRBD1 matching over 8 bases. This CDR3 spans 15 amino acids. Germline V lookup: CDR1 SQVTM, CDR2 ANQGSEA. V lost 6 bases to trimming and J lost 2 bases; unmatched junction nucleotides: 11. The chain's CDR3 is CSVLRQGRGNYGYTF. Written as DNA, the CDR3 is TGCAGCGTCCTAAGACAGGGGAGGGGAAACTATGGCTACACCTTC.

CDR3 in DNA: TGCGCCAGCAGCCCGTCTAGCGGGAAAACCTACGAGCAGTACTTC. Translating it yields CASSPSSGKTYEQYF. The chain is built from TRBV5-1 and TRBJ2-7; 9 bases match TRBD2. Trimming removed 4 bases from V and 2 bases from J; junction bases left unmatched: 7. CDR3 length: 15 amino acids. The germline CDR1 and CDR2 sequences are SGHRS and YFSETQ.

About this clonotype itself: The junction does not match germline at one end; this may be a read error. The rearrangement joins TRBV29-1 to TRBJ1-2; 7 bases map to TRBD1. This CDR3 contains 12 residues. The V gene's germline CDR1 is SQVTM and CDR2 ANQGSEA. DNA of the CDR3: TGCAGCGTTCTAACGACAGGGAGAGGCTACGCCTTC. It encodes CSVLTTGRGYAF.

The CDR3, as DNA: TGTGCCAGCAGTGATTTTCGGACAGGGATGTTCCTCACCTTC. Residues: CASSDFRTGMFLTF. The chain links TRBV25-1 to TRBJ1-2; 8 positions match TRBD1. Unmatched junction bases numbered 13, after V lost 3 bases and J lost 13 bases. The length of the CDR3 is 14 residues. Germline V gives CDR1 MGHDK, CDR2 SYGVNS.

This sequence joins TRBV15 and TRBJ1-6, with 9 bases matching TRBD1. V gave up 0 bases and J gave up 9 bases; unmatched junction bases: 3. The CDR3 totals 15 residues. Germline lookup yields CDR1 LNHNV and CDR2 YYDKDF (reference sequence). CDR3 sequence reads: CATSRDRDRVSPLHF. The CDR3 DNA sequence: TGTGCCACCAGCAGAGATCGGGACAGGGTTTCACCCCTCCACTTT.

In this sample, this clonotype turned up many times. The chain carries TRBV7-2 and TRBJ1-2; the D is unclear. The CDR3 is made up of 13 amino acids. V lost 0 bases, J lost 5 bases, and 7 bases lay in between. Germline CDR1 and CDR2: SGHTA and FQGNSA. The CDR3 DNA follows: TGTGCCAGCAGCTTAGCGGCTGTGTATGGCTACACCTTC. Protein sequence: CASSLAAVYGYTF.

Many counts were recorded for this clonotype. This sequence joins TRBV5-1 and TRBJ1-2, with 7 bases fitting TRBD1. This CDR3 is 15 amino acids long. The J segment lost 8 bases and the V segment lost 0 bases, leaving 10 bases of the junction unmatched. Germline V gives CDR1 SGHRS, CDR2 YFSETQ. The CDR3 DNA is TGCGCCAGCAGCTTGGCGACTACAGGGGTTGGGGGCTACACCTTC. It yields the protein CASSLATTGVGGYTF. The whole variable domain, filled in from reference TRBV5-1 and TRBJ1-2, reads KAGVTQTPRYLIKTRGQQVTLSCSPISGHRSVSWYQQTPGQGLQFLFEYFSETQRNKGNFPGRFSGRQFSNSRSEMNVSTLELGDSALYLCASSLATTGVGGYTFGSGTRLTVV.

J is TRBJ2-2 and V is TRBV20-1; 8 positions agree with TRBD1. The length of the CDR3 is 14 residues. The V and J ends lost 1 base and 7 bases, in that order; junction bases with no gene match: 5. CDR1 and CDR2 from the germline V gene are DFQATT and SNEGSKA (reference sequence). The CDR3 loop reads CSARAQGANGELFF. The CDR3 DNA follows: TGCAGTGCTAGAGCGCAGGGGGCTAACGGGGAGCTGTTTTTT.

Remarks on this clonotype: This could be a read error, since a much larger clone is one nucleotide away. The V call is TRBV5-5, the J call TRBJ1-3; 7 bases map to TRBD1. The CDR3 consists of 15 residues. Germline V gene data show CDR1 as SGHKS and CDR2 as YYEKEE (reference sequence). This CDR3 is CASGRGTVSGDTIYF. For the CDR3, the DNA is TGTGCCAGCGGGCGGGGGACAGTCTCTGGAGACACCATATATTTT. The full variable domain, rest sourced from reference TRBV5-5 and TRBJ1-3, is DAGVTQSPTHLIKTRGQQVTLRCSPISGHKSVSWYQQVLGQGPQFIFQYYEKEERGRGNFPDRFSARQFPNYSSELNVNALLLGDSALYLCASGRGTVSGDTIYFGEGSWLTVV.

A note on this clonotype: A much larger clone differs from this one at a single base, so this may be a read error. V is TRBV7-7 and J is TRBJ2-5; D perhaps matches TRBD2 (7 bases). Germline CDR1 and CDR2: SSHAT and FNYEAQ (reference sequence). The CDR3 sequence is 15 residues long. The CDR3 DNA is TGCGCCAGCAGCCAAGACGGGGGGCGCACGGAGACCCAGTGCTTC. Protein product: CASSQDGGRTETQCF.